These T cell receptor beta chains were read from a single sample in a study of cytomegalovirus exposure and HLA in healthy donors. Data came from immunoSEQ multiplex PCR; TCRdb stores just in-frame clones and leaves some out. Of about 190,000 clones detected, about four fifths appear once; the ten largest clones hold about 2.6%. Sequenced material: PBMCs. The receptors originated from a woman in her 50s in good health and CMV-seropositive. The CDR3 runs from the conserved cysteine through the conserved F or W. A D gene is named only where the DNA matches it firmly.

>TRBJ2-7|.|TRBV29-1
TGCAGCGTTGAAGACAGGGGCCAATCCTACGAGCAGTACTTC
CSVEDRGQSYEQYF
>TRBJ1-1|TRBD1|TRBV5-6
TGTGCCAGCAGCTTGGTCACAGGGGGCCTGAACACTGAAGCTTTCTTT
CASSLVTGGLNTEAFF
>TRBJ1-3|TRBD1|TRBV29-1
TGCAGCGTGGGACAGCACTCTGGAAACACCATATATTTT
CSVGQHSGNTIYF
>TRBJ1-6|.|TRBV5-1
TGCGCCAGCAGCTTGGAGAGGGATTCACCCCTCCACTTT
CASSLERDSPLHF
>TRBJ2-5|.|TRBV18
TGTGCCAGCTCACCATGGCTCCAGTACCAAGAGACCCAGTACTTC
CASSPWLQYQETQYF
>TRBJ2-7|.|TRBV18
TGTGCCAGCTCACCCGGGATGGTCTACGAGCAGTACTTC
CASSPGMVYEQYF
>TRBJ1-2|TRBD1|TRBV7-9
TGTTCCAGCAGCCATAGGGACAGGGGGCAGGCTAACTATGGCTACACCTTC
CSSSHRDRGQANYGYTF
>TRBJ1-2|TRBD1|TRBV6-1
TGTGCCAGCGGGGACAGGGTCTATGGCTACACCTTC
CASGDRVYGYTF
>TRBJ2-2|TRBD1|TRBV5-1
TGTGCCAGCAGCTTGGACAGGGGGCTCACCGGGGAGCTGTTTTTT
CASSLDRGLTGELFF
>TRBJ2-7|TRBD1|TRBV7-2
TGTGCCAGCAGCTTGGACAGGGCAACCTACGAGCAGTACTTC
CASSLDRATYEQYF